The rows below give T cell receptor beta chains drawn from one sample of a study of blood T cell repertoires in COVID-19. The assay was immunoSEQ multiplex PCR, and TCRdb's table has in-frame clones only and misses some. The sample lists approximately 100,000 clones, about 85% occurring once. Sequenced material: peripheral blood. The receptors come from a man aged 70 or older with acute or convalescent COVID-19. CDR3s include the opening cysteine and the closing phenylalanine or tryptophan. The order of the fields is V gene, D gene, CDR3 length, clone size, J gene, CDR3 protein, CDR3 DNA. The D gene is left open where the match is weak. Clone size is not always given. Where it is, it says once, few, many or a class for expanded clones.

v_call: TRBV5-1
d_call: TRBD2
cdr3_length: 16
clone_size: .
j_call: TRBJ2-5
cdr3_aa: CASSLSTSGGQETQYF
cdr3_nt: TGCGCCAGCAGCTTGTCGACTAGCGGGGGCCAAGAGACCCAGTACTTC

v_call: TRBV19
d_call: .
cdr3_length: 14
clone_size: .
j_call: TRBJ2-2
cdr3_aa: CASSSGMNTGELFF
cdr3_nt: TGTGCCAGTAGTAGCGGGATGAACACCGGGGAGCTGTTTTTT

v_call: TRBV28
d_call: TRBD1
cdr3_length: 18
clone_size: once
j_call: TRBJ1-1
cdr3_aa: CASSFGTGTGAIDTEAFF
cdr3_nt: TGTGCCAGCAGTTTTGGGACCGGGACAGGGGCTATTGACACTGAAGCTTTCTTT

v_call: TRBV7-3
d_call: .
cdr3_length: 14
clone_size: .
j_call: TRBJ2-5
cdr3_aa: CASSFQGSGETQYF
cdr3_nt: TGTGCCAGCAGCTTCCAGGGGAGCGGAGAGACCCAGTACTTC

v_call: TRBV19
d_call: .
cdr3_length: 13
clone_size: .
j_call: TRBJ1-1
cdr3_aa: CASSSRGGTEAFF
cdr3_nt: TGTGCCAGTAGTAGTCGGGGGGGCACTGAAGCTTTCTTT

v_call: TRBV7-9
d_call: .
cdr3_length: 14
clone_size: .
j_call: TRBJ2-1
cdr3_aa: CASSFGGPHNEQFF
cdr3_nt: TGTGCCAGCAGCTTCGGGGGGCCGCACAATGAGCAGTTCTTC

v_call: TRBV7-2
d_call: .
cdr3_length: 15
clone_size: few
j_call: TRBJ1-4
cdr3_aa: CASSPLPRFGEKLFF
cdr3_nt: TGTGCCAGCAGCCCCCTCCCTCGGTTCGGTGAAAAACTGTTTTTT

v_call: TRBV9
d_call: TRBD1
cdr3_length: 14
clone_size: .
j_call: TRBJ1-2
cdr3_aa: CASSGRQGVYGYTF
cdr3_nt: TGTGCCAGCAGCGGCCGACAGGGGGTATATGGCTACACCTTC

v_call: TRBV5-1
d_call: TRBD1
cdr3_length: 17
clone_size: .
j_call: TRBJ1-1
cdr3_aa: CASSLSRGKGQRSEAFF
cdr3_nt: TGCGCCAGCAGCTTGAGTAGGGGTAAGGGACAGAGAAGTGAAGCTTTCTTT

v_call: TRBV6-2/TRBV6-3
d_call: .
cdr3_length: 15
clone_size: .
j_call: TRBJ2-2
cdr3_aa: CASSDPGESYGELFF
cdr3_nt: TGTGCCAGCAGCGACCCGGGGGAATCCTACGGGGAGCTGTTTTTT

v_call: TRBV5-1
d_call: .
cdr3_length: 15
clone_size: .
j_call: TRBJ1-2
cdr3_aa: CASSSKQGSSYGYTF
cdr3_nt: TGCGCCAGCAGCTCAAAACAGGGTTCCAGCTATGGCTACACCTTC

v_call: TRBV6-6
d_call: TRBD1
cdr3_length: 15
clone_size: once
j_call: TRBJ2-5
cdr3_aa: CASSYEGTGGETQYF
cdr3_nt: TGTGCCAGCAGTTACGAGGGGACAGGGGGGGAGACCCAGTACTTC

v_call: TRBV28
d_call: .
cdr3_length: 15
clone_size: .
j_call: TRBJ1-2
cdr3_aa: CASSLWESANYGYTF
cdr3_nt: TGTGCCAGCAGTTTATGGGAGTCTGCTAACTATGGCTACACCTTC

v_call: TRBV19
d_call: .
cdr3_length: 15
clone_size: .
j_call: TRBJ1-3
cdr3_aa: CASSLRGGAGNTIYF
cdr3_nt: TGTGCCAGTAGTCTCCGTGGGGGCGCTGGAAACACCATATATTTT

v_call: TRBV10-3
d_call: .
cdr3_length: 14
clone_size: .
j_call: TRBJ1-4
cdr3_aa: CAISASGGHEKLFF
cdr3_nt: TGTGCCATCAGTGCGAGCGGCGGCCATGAAAAACTGTTTTTT

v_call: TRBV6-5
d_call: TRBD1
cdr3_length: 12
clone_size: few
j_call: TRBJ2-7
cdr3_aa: CASSPQGIEQYF
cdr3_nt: TGTGCCAGCAGCCCACAGGGGATCGAGCAGTACTTC

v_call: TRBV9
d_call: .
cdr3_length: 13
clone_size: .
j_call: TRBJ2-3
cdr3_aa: CASSPHPRDTQYF
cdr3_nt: TGTGCCAGCAGCCCCCATCCGCGAGATACGCAGTATTTT

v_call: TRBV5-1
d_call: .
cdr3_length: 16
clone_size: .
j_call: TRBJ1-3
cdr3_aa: CASSSRGGSSGNTIYF
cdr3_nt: TGCGCCAGCAGTTCTAGGGGAGGGAGCTCTGGAAACACCATATATTTT

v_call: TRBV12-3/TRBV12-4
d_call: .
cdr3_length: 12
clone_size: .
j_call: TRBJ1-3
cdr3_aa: CASTRGVDTIYF
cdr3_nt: TGTGCCAGCACCCGGGGGGTAGACACCATATATTTT

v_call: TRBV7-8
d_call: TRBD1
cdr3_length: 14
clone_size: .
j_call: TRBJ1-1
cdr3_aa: CASSPGTGGFDAFF
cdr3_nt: TGTGCCAGCAGCCCAGGGACAGGGGGCTTCGACGCTTTCTTT

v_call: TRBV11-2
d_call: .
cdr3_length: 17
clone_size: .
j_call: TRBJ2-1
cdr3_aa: CASSTFYGSRRIDEQFF
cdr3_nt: TGTGCCAGCAGCACGTTCTACGGGTCTAGGAGGATCGATGAGCAGTTCTTC

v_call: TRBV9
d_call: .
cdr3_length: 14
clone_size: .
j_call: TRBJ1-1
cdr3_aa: CASSVEQMSTEAFF
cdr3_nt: TGTGCCAGCAGCGTTGAGCAAATGAGCACTGAAGCTTTCTTT

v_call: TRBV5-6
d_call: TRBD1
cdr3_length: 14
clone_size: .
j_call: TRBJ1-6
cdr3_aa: CASSIQGFYSPLHF
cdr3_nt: TGTGCCAGCAGTATACAGGGGTTTTATTCACCCCTCCACTTT

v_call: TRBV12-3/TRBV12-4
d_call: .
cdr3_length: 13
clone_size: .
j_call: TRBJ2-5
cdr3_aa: CASTVSGQETQYF
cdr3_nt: TGTGCCAGCACCGTTAGCGGCCAAGAGACCCAGTACTTC

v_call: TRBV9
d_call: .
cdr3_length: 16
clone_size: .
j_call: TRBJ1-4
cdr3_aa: CASSSSIGAVNEKLFF
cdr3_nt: TGTGCCAGCAGTTCGTCGATTGGGGCGGTTAATGAAAAACTGTTTTTT

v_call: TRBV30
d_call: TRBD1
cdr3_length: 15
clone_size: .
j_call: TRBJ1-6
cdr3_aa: CAWSASWDRGSPLHF
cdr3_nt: TGTGCCTGGAGTGCCTCTTGGGACAGGGGTTCACCCCTCCACTTT

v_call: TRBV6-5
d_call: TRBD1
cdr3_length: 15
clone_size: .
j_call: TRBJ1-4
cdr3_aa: CASRDSGTGGEKLFF
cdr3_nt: TGTGCCAGCAGGGACTCCGGGACAGGTGGAGAAAAACTGTTTTTT

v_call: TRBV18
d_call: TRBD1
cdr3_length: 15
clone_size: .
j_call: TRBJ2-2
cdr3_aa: CASSRGQVNTGELFF
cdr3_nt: TGTGCCAGCTCACGGGGACAGGTGAACACCGGGGAGCTGTTTTTT

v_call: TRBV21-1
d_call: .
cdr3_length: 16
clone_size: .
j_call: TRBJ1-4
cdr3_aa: CASSKRKEGTNEKLFF
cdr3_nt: TGTGCCAGCAGCAAAAGAAAGGAGGGAACTAATGAAAAACTGTTTTTT

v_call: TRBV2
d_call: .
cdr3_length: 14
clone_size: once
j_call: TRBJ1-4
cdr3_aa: CASSEALSGEKLFF
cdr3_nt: TGTGCCAGCAGTGAAGCGCTAAGTGGTGAAAAACTGTTTTTT

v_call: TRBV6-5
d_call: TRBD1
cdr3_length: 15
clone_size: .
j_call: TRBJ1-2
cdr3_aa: CASSRLGTGVYGYTF
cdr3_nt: TGTGCCAGCAGTCGCCTAGGGACAGGGGTCTATGGCTACACCTTC

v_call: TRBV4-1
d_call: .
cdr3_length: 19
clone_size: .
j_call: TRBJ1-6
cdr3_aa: CASSLPYRPGHRDNSPLHF
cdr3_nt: TGCGCCAGCAGCCTACCTTATAGACCGGGACACCGAGATAATTCACCCCTCCACTTT

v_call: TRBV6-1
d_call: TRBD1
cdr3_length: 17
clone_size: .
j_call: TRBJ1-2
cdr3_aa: CASSEFNRGRLQSGYTF
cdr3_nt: TGTGCCAGCAGTGAATTTAACAGGGGGCGCTTACAAAGTGGCTACACCTTC

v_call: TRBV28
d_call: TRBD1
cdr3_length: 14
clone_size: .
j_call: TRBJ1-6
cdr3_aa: CASSLGQANSPLHF
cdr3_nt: TGTGCCAGCAGTTTGGGACAGGCAAATTCACCCCTCCACTTT

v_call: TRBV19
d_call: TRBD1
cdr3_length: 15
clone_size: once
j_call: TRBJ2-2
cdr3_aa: CASSMTGQNTGELFF
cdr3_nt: TGTGCCAGTAGTATGACAGGGCAGAACACCGGGGAGCTGTTTTTT

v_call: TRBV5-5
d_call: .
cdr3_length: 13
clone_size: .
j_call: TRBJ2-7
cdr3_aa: CASRAGVYYEQYF
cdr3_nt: TGTGCCAGCAGAGCAGGGGTGTACTACGAGCAGTACTTC

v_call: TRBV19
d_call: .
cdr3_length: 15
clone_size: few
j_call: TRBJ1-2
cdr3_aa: CASSIAVREVYGYTF
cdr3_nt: TGTGCCAGTAGTATAGCGGTTCGCGAGGTCTATGGCTACACCTTC

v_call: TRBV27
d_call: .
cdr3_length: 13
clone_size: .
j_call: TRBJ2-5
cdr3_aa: CASGAGRLGTQYF
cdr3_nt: TGTGCCAGTGGGGCGGGACGGCTGGGGACCCAGTACTTC

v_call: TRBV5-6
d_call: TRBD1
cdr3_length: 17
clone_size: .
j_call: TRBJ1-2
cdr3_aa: CASSRPGTGRDSYGYTF
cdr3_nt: TGTGCCAGCAGCAGGCCCGGGACAGGGAGGGATAGCTATGGCTACACCTTC

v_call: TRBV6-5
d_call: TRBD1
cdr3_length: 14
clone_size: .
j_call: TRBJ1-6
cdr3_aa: CASSFTGGNSPLHF
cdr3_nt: TGTGCCAGCAGCTTCACAGGGGGTAATTCACCCCTCCACTTT

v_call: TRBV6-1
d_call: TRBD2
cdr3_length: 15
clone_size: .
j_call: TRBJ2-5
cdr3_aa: CASSEPAGGLETQYF
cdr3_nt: TGTGCCAGCAGTGAACCAGCGGGGGGGCTAGAGACCCAGTACTTC

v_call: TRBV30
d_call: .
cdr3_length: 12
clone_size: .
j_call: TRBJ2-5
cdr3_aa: CAWSVAGETQYF
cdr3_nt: TGTGCCTGGAGCGTTGCGGGGGAGACCCAGTACTTC

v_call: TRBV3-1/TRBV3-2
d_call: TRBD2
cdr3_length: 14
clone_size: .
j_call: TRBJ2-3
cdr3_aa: CASSHGLATDAQYF
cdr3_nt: TGTGCCAGCAGCCACGGACTAGCAACCGATGCGCAGTATTTT

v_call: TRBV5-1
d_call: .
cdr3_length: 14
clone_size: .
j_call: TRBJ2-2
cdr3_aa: CASRVGLNTGELFF
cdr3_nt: TGCGCCAGCAGGGTGGGACTGAACACCGGGGAGCTGTTTTTT

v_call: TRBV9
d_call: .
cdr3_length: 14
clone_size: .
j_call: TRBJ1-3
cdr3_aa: CASSVGQPGNTIYF
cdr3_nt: TGTGCCAGCAGCGTCGGACAGCCCGGAAACACCATATATTTT

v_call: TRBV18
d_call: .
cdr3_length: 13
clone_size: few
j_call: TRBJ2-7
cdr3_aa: CASSPGGGDEQYF
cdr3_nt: TGTGCCAGCTCACCAGGGGGCGGCGACGAGCAGTACTTC

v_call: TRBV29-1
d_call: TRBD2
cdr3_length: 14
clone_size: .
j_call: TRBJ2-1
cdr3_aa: CSVEVGLALNEQFF
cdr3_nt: TGCAGCGTTGAAGTCGGACTAGCTTTAAATGAGCAGTTCTTC

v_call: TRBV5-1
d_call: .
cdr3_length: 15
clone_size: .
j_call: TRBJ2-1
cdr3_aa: CASSTSLSSYNEQFF
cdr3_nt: TGCGCCAGCAGCACCTCACTAAGCTCCTACAATGAGCAGTTCTTC

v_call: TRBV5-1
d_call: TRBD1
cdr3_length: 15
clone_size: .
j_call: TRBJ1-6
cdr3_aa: CASSFWTGDNSPLHF
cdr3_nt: TGCGCCAGCAGCTTTTGGACAGGTGATAATTCACCCCTCCACTTT

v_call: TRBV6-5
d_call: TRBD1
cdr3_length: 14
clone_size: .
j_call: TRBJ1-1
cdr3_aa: CASSYSPGQLEAFF
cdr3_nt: TGTGCCAGCAGTTACTCGCCGGGACAGCTTGAAGCTTTCTTT

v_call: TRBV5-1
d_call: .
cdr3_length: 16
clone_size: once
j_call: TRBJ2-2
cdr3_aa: CASSLEGAPGTGELFF
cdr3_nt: TGCGCCAGCAGCTTGGAAGGGGCCCCTGGGACCGGGGAGCTGTTTTTT

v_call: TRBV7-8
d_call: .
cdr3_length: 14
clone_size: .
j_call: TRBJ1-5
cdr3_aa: CASSPQRSNQPQHF
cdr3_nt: TGTGCCAGCAGCCCCCAGCGTTCTAATCAGCCCCAGCATTTT

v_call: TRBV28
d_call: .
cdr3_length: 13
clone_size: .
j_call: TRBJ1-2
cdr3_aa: CASSSYSHYGYTF
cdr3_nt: TGTGCCAGCAGTTCTTACAGCCACTATGGCTACACCTTC